A single sample gave rise to the 2 T cell receptor beta chains below, sequenced in a study of blood T cell repertoires in COVID-19 (dated by TCRdb to 2020 to 2022). Receptor libraries were prepared by the immunoSEQ multiplex PCR assay. TCRdb carries this immuneACCESS record with in-frame sequences only. Its versions omit some clonotypes, under half of them owing to an unresolved V gene in the studies checked, with the rest unexplained. The sample table holds approximately 400,000 clones, of which approximately 89% were seen once. Together, the top ten hold approximately 1.2% of the sample. Sequencing was performed on PBMCs or T cells enriched from blood (not recorded which). All receptors derive from a man aged 30-40 years who had recovered from COVID-19.

V gene TRBV7-2 combines with J gene TRBJ2-2, with a weak D call TRBD2 (6 bases). The CDR3 extends over 13 amino acids. Trimming cost V 4 bases and J 6 bases, with 9 bases left between them. The germline V gene encodes CDR1 SGHTA and CDR2 FQGNSA. The CDR3 DNA reads as TGTGCCAGCAGCTCACGGAGGGCCGGGGAGCTGTTTTTT. Translated, it gives CASSSRRAGELFF.

This clone was detected only once. The chain combines TRBV12-5 with TRBJ1-5; tentative D call: TRBD1 (6 bases). The germline V and J ends were trimmed by 1 base and 6 bases, with 13 bases remaining between them. Germline V CDR1 and CDR2: LGHNT, FRNRAP. The CDR3 totals 15 residues. The CDR3 spells CASGLGTAEGQPQHF. CDR3 bases: TGTGCTAGTGGTTTGGGGACAGCAGAGGGTCAGCCCCAGCATTTT. Combining the CDR3 with reference TRBV12-5 and TRBJ1-5 gives the whole variable domain DARVTQTPRHKVTEMGQEVTMRCQPILGHNTVFWYRQTMMQGLELLAYFRNRAPLDDSGMPKDRFSAEMPDATLATLKIQPSEPRDSAVYFCASGLGTAEGQPQHFGDGTRLSIL.